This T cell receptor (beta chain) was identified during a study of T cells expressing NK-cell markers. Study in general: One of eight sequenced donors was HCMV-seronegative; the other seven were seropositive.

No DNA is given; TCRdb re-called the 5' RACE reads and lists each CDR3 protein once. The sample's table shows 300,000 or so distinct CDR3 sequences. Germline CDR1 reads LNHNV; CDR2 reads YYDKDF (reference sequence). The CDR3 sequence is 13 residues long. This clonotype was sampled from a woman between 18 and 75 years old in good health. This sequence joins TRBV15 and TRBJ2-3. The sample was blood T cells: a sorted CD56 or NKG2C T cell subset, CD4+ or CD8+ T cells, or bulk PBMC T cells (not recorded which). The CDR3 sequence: CATSRGGTDTQYF.